One and the same sample provided the 25 T cell receptor beta chains below, sequenced in a study of cytomegalovirus exposure and HLA in healthy donors. PCR primers comprised 60 Vbeta and 13 Jbeta primers. TCRdb's table, derived via immunoSEQ multiplex PCR, lists solely in-frame clones and lacks some. The sample has roughly 100,000 clones; 9.5% to 13% are singletons. Sequenced material: PBMCs. These receptors were taken from a man in his forties in good health and CMV-seropositive.

This clone was seen a handful of times. At one end, the junction sequence differs from germline, possibly due to a read error. The chain links TRBV29-1 to TRBJ1-2; 8 bases are shared with TRBD1. The CDR3 has 12 amino acids. Germline V gene sequence: CDR1 SQVTM, CDR2 ANQGSEA. This CDR3 reads CGCGGRGRGYTF. CDR3 coding DNA: TGTGGATGTGGGGGCAGGGGGCGAGGCTACACCTTC.

The CDR3 loop reads CASKFDSSYNEQFF. CDR3 DNA sequence: TGTGCCAGCAAATTCGATAGCTCCTACAATGAGCAGTTCTTC. The chain links TRBV6-1 to TRBJ2-1; D remains ambiguous. The CDR3 has 14 amino acids. Trimming stripped 7 bases from V and 0 bases from J, with 10 bases between. Germline V gives CDR1 MNHNS, CDR2 SASEGT.

This clone showed up just a few times. This sequence joins TRBV11-2 and TRBJ2-1; the match to TRBD2 covers 8 bases. Germline assignment: CDR1 SGHAT and CDR2 FQNNGV. CDR3 length equals 15 residues. V shed 5 bases and J 0 bases; nucleotides not matched to a gene: 3. The CDR3 loop is CASSPGTSSYNEQFF. The DNA for the CDR3 is TGTGCCAGCAGCCCCGGGACTAGCTCCTACAATGAGCAGTTCTTC.

This clone was counted a few times. V and J are TRBV7-2 and TRBJ1-4; 8 bases are shared with TRBD1. After removal of 3 bases from V and 3 bases from J, the junction contained 3 bases not matched to a gene. The CDR3 covers 15 residues. Germline lookup yields CDR1 SGHTA and CDR2 FQGNSA. CDR3 nucleotides: TGTGCCAGCAGCTTGGACAGGGCAGCTAATGAAAAACTGTTTTTT. It translates to CASSLDRAANEKLFF. The variable domain in full, with the rest retrieved from reference TRBV7-2 and TRBJ1-4, is GAGVSQSPSNKVTEKGKDVELRCDPISGHTALYWYRQSLGQGLEFLIYFQGNSAPDKSGLPSDRFSAERTGGSVSTLTIQRTQQEDSAVYLCASSLDRAANEKLFFGSGTQLSVL.

The table lists this clone with a few counts. The chain uses TRBV25-1 and TRBJ2-7; D is perhaps TRBD2 (5 bases). The CDR3 runs 13 residues. V shed 6 bases and J shed 2 bases, with 11 bases lying between them. Germline-derived CDR1 and CDR2 are MGHDK and SYGVNS. CDR3 sequence: CASSQDYPYEQYF. The CDR3 region has the DNA TGTGCCAGCAGCCAAGACTACCCCTACGAGCAGTACTTC.

This clone was counted between two and nine times. V usage is TRBV6-5 and J usage is TRBJ2-7, with 9 bases identical to TRBD1. From germline, CDR1 is MNHEY and CDR2 SVGAGI. The CDR3 runs to 15 residues. V lost 0 bases, J lost 3 bases, and 3 bases stayed unmatched. Here the CDR3 reads CASSYSTGGVYEQYF. CDR3 DNA: TGTGCCAGCAGTTACTCGACAGGGGGGGTCTACGAGCAGTACTTC.

The rearrangement joins TRBV5-1 to TRBJ2-1; TRBD2 matches 7 bases. Germline loops: CDR1 SGHRS, CDR2 YFSETQ. The CDR3 has 18 residues. J gave up 0 bases and V 0 bases, and 9 bases lay outside the gene matches. CDR3 in amino acids: CASSLVPPGGYSYNEQFF. The CDR3 nucleotides read TGCGCCAGCAGCTTGGTCCCTCCGGGGGGTTACTCCTACAATGAGCAGTTCTTC.

The sample holds a few counts of this clone. V is TRBV4-2 and J is TRBJ1-5; D not certain. This CDR3 contains 15 residues. V was cut by 0 bases and J by 1 base, with 7 bases left in between. Germline CDR1 and CDR2: LGHNA and YNFKEQ. CDR3 in amino acids: CASSQDPKSNQPQHF. For the CDR3, the DNA is TGTGCCAGCAGCCAAGATCCTAAGAGCAATCAGCCCCAGCATTTT.

The rearrangement links TRBV6-1 to TRBJ1-2; the D gene is possibly TRBD1 (6 bases). V gave up 1 base and J gave up 7 bases, with 13 bases separating them. This CDR3 has 14 residues. Germline V CDR1 and CDR2: MNHNS, SASEGT. CDR3 in amino acids: CASSEGDTALGYTF. The CDR3 region has the DNA TGTGCCAGCAGTGAAGGGGACACCGCTCTTGGCTACACCTTC.

This clone was counted a few times. This rearrangement joins TRBV29-1 to TRBJ2-3; the D is unclear. CDR1 SQVTM and CDR2 ANQGSEA come from the germline V gene. V lost 6 bases and J lost 2, with 15 bases in between. This CDR3 is 14 amino acids long. CDR3 sequence reads: CSVFSPFFTDTQYF. CDR3 DNA sequence: TGCAGCGTATTTTCCCCTTTTTTCACAGATACGCAGTATTTT.

Only a few counts were recorded for this clone. The genes are TRBV5-4 and TRBJ2-2; 11 nucleotides line up with TRBD2. The germline V gene encodes CDR1 SGHNT and CDR2 YYREEE (reference sequence). CDR3 size: 17 residues. J gave up 6 bases and V 4 bases, and 11 bases lay outside the gene matches. The CDR3 sequence: CASSPTSGSYWAGELFF. CDR3 nucleotide sequence: TGTGCCAGCAGCCCTACTAGCGGGAGTTATTGGGCCGGGGAGCTGTTTTTT. Filled out from reference TRBV5-4 and TRBJ2-2, the complete variable domain reads ETGVTQSPTHLIKTRGQQVTLRCSSQSGHNTVSWYQQALGQGPQFIFQYYREEENGRGNFPPRFSGLQFPNYSSELNVNALELDDSALYLCASSPTSGSYWAGELFFGEGSRLTVL.

The chain uses TRBV2 and TRBJ2-6; TRBD1 matches 8 bases. CDR1 and CDR2 from the germline V gene are SNHLY and FYNNEI. The CDR3 covers 15 residues. The junction had 6 bases not matched to a gene; V was cut back by 9 bases and J by 2 bases. CDR3: CASHRGKTGANVLTF. CDR3 DNA sequence: TGTGCCAGTCACAGGGGGAAAACTGGGGCCAACGTCCTGACTTTC.

This clone appeared a few times. The chain links TRBV29-1 to TRBJ2-3, with no clear D. Trimming removed 4 bases from V and 4 bases from J, with 12 bases in between. The CDR3 is made up of 13 amino acids. The germline CDR1 and CDR2 sequences are SQVTM and ANQGSEA. DNA of the CDR3: TGCAGCGTTGGTTCTTTGCGCGCAGATACGCAGTATTTT. This codes for CSVGSLRADTQYF.

Only a few counts were recorded for this clone. The gene calls are TRBV4-3 and TRBJ2-1; no firm D call. The CDR3 consists of 14 residues. With 0 bases removed from V and 6 bases from J, the gap between germline ends came to 9 bases. Germline assignment: CDR1 LGHNA and CDR2 YSLEER. CDR3 sequence: CASSQDIQVNEQFF. CDR3 DNA: TGCGCCAGCAGCCAAGACATCCAGGTCAATGAGCAGTTCTTC.

The chain links TRBV10-1 to TRBJ2-1; D uncertain. The CDR3 sequence is 16 residues long. CDR1 and CDR2 from the germline V gene are WNHNN and SYGVQD (reference sequence). Trimming removed 0 bases from V and 2 bases from J, with 11 bases in between. The DNA of the CDR3 is TGCGCCAGCAGTGAGTCTCGGGTGGTTCCCTACAATGAGCAGTTCTTC. Encoded protein: CASSESRVVPYNEQFF.

In this sample, this clone turned up a few times. J is TRBJ1-2 and V is TRBV7-9; TRBD1 agrees at 9 bases. Trimming removed 7 bases from V and 8 bases from J; junction bases left unmatched: 8. Germline CDR1 reads SEHNR; CDR2 reads FQNEAQ (reference sequence). This CDR3 has 13 amino acids. This CDR3 reads CASTIGTGNGYTF. The CDR3 DNA reads as TGTGCCAGCACCATTGGGACAGGGAACGGCTACACCTTC.

This clone was counted a few times. The V gene is TRBV6-1, the J gene TRBJ1-5; no reliable D call. Trimming pared 4 bases from V and 0 bases from J, leaving 7 bases between. The CDR3 has 14 amino acids. CDR1 and CDR2 (germline): MNHNS, SASEGT. The CDR3 bases are TGTGCCAGCAGTGTGCTAGGTAGCAATCAGCCCCAGCATTTT. Translated, it gives CASSVLGSNQPQHF.

This clone was found a few times. The J gene is TRBJ1-4, the V gene TRBV7-8; maybe TRBD1 (5 bases). The CDR3 extends over 13 amino acids. The V and J ends lost 7 bases and 8 bases respectively, with 14 bases between them. Germline V gene sequence: CDR1 SGHVS, CDR2 FQNEAQ. Written as DNA, the CDR3 is TGTGCCAGCACTGGGGGGGTAGGGGAAAAACTGTTTTTT. It encodes CASTGGVGEKLFF.

This chain links TRBV4-2 with TRBJ2-7, with 12 bases fitting TRBD2. The CDR3 covers 16 residues. CDR1 and CDR2 from the germline V gene are LGHNA and YNFKEQ. The V gene end was trimmed by 1 base and the J gene end by 4 bases; junction bases not matched to a gene: 5. The CDR3 loop reads CASSQGLAGGWYEQYF. The DNA for the CDR3 is TGTGCCAGCAGCCAAGGGCTAGCGGGAGGGTGGTACGAGCAGTACTTC.

This clone was seen a few times. The same CDR3 can be traced to other DNA sequences in this sample. This chain links TRBV19 with TRBJ1-5; no clear D gene. Germline loops: CDR1 LNHDA, CDR2 SQIVND (reference sequence). This CDR3 region has 14 residues. Deletions cut 6 bases from V and 9 bases from J, with 18 bases between. CDR3 nucleotide sequence: TGTGCCAGTAGAGGTACTGGCGGCGCCGGGCCCCAGCATTTT. It is translated as CASRGTGGAGPQHF.

This rearrangement joins TRBV4-1 to TRBJ2-1, with 11 bases that match TRBD2. Germline values: CDR1 MGHRA, CDR2 YSYEKL. CDR3 size: 15 residues. Losses at the gene ends were 0 bases for V and 7 bases for J; bases not matched to a gene: 2. In DNA, the CDR3 is TGCGCCAGCAGCCAAGACACTAGCGGGAGAAATGAGCAGTTCTTC. Translated, it gives CASSQDTSGRNEQFF.

This clone showed up just a few times. The chain carries TRBV19 and TRBJ2-3, with D unresolved. V gave up 1 base and J gave up 2 bases, with 4 bases separating them. The CDR3 runs to 13 residues. Germline-derived CDR1 and CDR2 are LNHDA and SQIVND (reference sequence). The CDR3 bases are TGTGCCAGTAGTATAGTTTACACAGATACGCAGTATTTT. It yields the protein CASSIVYTDTQYF. The full variable domain, with the rest looked up from reference TRBV19 and TRBJ2-3, is DGGITQSPKYLFRKEGQNVTLSCEQNLNHDAMYWYRQDPGQGLRLIYYSQIVNDFQKGDIAEGYSVSREKKESFPLTVTSAQKNPTAFYLCASSIVYTDTQYFGPGTRLTVL.

The chain employs TRBV14 and TRBJ2-7; 11 bases map to TRBD2. CDR1 is SGHDN, CDR2 FVKESK, per germline. The CDR3 has 15 amino acids. The ends lost 4 bases at V and 2 bases at J; junction bases unmatched: 4. Here the CDR3 reads CASSLGTSGAYEQYF. DNA of the CDR3: TGTGCCAGCAGCCTCGGGACTAGCGGAGCCTACGAGCAGTACTTC.

This clone appeared a few times. The rearrangement joins TRBV14 to TRBJ2-7; D gene unclear. The length of the CDR3 is 12 residues. Trimming pared 1 base from V and 5 bases from J, leaving 6 bases between. Looked up from germline, CDR1 is SGHDN and CDR2 is FVKESK. This CDR3 reads CASSQVSHEQYF. CDR3 nucleotide sequence: TGTGCCAGCAGCCAAGTAAGCCACGAGCAGTACTTC.

For the CDR3, the DNA is TGCGCCAGCAGCCTGGGACAGGTGATCACCGGGGAGCTGTTTTTT. Its protein is CASSLGQVITGELFF. The chain carries TRBV5-1 and TRBJ2-2; 8 nucleotides align to TRBD1. Germline V CDR1 and CDR2: SGHRS, YFSETQ. The CDR3 contains 15 residues. V lost 4 bases, J lost 4 bases, and 6 bases stayed unmatched.